The rows below give T cell receptor beta chains drawn from one sample of a study of OX40 agonist ivuxolimab in advanced cancers. Here immunoSEQ multiplex PCR was the method, and the copy in TCRdb shows in-frame clones only, minus some. This table has about 66,000 clones, around 90% appearing once. Sequencing used CD4+ or CD8+ T cells sorted from blood, obtained in a trial of the OX40 agonist ivuxolimab. The source of these receptors is an adult with an advanced solid tumor such as melanoma, head and neck, liver or kidney cancer. Each CDR3 is given with its conserved first and last residue.

>TRBV14|TRBJ2-6
CASSPRGGGGANVLTF
>TRBV7-8|TRBJ2-3
CASSSTDTSTDTQYF
>TRBV29-1|TRBJ2-7
CSVEQVQGYGQQYF
>TRBV9|TRBJ2-3
CASSVRPYAESDTQYF
>TRBV5-8|TRBJ2-1
CASSLVGSEQFF
>TRBV5-6|TRBJ1-2
CASSLVPTGNYGYTF
>TRBV2|TRBJ1-1
CASSWGQAGEAFF
>TRBV6-5|TRBJ2-7
CASSYSVGQSYEQYF
>TRBV6-1|TRBJ2-1
CASSVRGTGLIYNEQFF
>TRBV18|TRBJ2-1
CASSRQGGDNEQFF
>TRBV11-2|TRBJ2-7
CASSLAGGSSYEQYF
>TRBV6-5|TRBJ2-7
CASSYSGGSSSYEQYF
>TRBV29-1|TRBJ2-2
CSVEESTGRGELFF
>TRBV6-5|TRBJ2-7
CASSLAGREQYF
>TRBV7-2|TRBJ1-5
CASSLSRGNQPQHF
>TRBV28|TRBJ1-2
CASSLLGVGNGYTF
>TRBV6-1|TRBJ2-3
CASSETGRATIRTDTQYF
>TRBV5-6|TRBJ1-5
CASSGQNSNQPQHF
>TRBV6-6|TRBJ2-7
CASSYIRVSEQYF